A single TCR beta chain is shown here with its context. Antigen unknown. Germline V gene sequence: CDR1 SGHDN, CDR2 FVKESK. This CDR3 has 15 residues. V dropped 4 bases and J dropped 12 bases, with 25 bases sitting between them. This entry is derived from a study of T-cell reconstitution after alpha-beta-depleted transplantation in children. Regarding the study as a whole: At day 60, the high TCRbeta diversity found in some patients originated from recipient T cells and thymic progenitors that had survived. One year post-transplant, T-cell counts and diversity were largely derived from T cells produced anew. Reports say that about two months after transplant, the alpha-beta T cells came out of several hundred graft clones that had expanded.

TCRbeta library construction was performed incorporating unique molecular identifiers. TCRdb redid the calling of the PCR reads with MiXCR, one entry per CDR3 protein. This table has fewer than 700,000 distinct CDR3 sequences, roughly 23% appearing once. This sequence was found in a boy younger than two who had a stem cell transplant for acute myeloid leukemia, so the T cells may come from the graft donor. The gene calls are TRBV14 and TRBJ2-7; D possibly corresponds to TRBD1 (6 bases). This specimen consisted of PBMCs, mostly from graft donor cells, obtained 360 days after TCRalphabeta/CD19-depleted stem cell transplant. CDR3 nucleotides: TGTGCCAGCAGCCCCCCTTCCGGGGCAAACAGGGTAGGGTACGTC. Translation gives CASSPPSGANRVGYV.